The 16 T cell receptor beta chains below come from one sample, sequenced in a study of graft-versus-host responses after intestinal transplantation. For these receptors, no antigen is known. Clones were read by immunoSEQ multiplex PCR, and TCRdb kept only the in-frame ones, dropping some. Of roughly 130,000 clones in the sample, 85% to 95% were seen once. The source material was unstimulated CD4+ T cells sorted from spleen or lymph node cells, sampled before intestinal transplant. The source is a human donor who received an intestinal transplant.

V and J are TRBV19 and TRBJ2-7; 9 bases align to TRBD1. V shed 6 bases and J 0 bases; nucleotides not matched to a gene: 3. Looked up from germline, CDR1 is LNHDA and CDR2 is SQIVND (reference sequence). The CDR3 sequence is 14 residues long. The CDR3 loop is CASRDRGNSYEQYF. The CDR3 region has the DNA TGTGCCAGTAGGGACAGGGGTAACTCCTACGAGCAGTACTTC.

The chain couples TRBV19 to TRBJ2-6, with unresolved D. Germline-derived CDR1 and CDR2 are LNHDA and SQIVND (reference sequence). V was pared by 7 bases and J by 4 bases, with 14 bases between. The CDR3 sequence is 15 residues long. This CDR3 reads CASNEPSSGANVLTF. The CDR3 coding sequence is TGTGCCAGTAACGAACCAAGCTCGGGGGCCAACGTCCTGACTTTC.

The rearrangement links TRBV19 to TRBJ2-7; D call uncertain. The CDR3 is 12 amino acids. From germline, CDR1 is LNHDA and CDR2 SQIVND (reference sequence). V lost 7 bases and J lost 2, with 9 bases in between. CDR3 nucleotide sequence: TGTGCCAGTAAGGCACCCACCTACGAGCAGTACTTC. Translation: CASKAPTYEQYF. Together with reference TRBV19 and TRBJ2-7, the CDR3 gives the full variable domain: DGGITQSPKYLFRKEGQNVTLSCEQNLNHDAMYWYRQDPGQGLRLIYYSQIVNDFQKGDIAEGYSVSREKKESFPLTVTSAQKNPTAFYLCASKAPTYEQYFGPGTRLTVT.

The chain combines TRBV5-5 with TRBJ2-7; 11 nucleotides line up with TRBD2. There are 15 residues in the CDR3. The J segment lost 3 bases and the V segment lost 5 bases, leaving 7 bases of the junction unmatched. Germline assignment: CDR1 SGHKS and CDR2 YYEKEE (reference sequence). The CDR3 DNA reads TGTGCCAGCAGGGTGGGACTAGCGGTGCACTACGAGCAGTACTTC. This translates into CASRVGLAVHYEQYF.

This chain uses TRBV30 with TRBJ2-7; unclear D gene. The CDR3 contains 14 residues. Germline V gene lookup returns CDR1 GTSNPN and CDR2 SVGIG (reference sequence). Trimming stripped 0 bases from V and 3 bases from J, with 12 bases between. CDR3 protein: CAWSVGSGGYEQYF. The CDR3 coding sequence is TGTGCCTGGAGTGTAGGGTCAGGCGGCTACGAGCAGTACTTC.

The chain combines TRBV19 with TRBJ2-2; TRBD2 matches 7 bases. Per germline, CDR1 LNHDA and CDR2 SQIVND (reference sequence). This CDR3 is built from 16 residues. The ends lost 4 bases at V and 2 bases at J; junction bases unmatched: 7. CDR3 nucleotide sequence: TGTGCCAGTAGTACTAGACTAGCTCTTAACACCGGGGAGCTGTTTTTT. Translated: CASSTRLALNTGELFF.

The DNA for the CDR3 is TGTGCCAGCCGCCCGACAGGACTTAACACCGGGGAGCTGTTTTTT. Encoded protein: CASRPTGLNTGELFF. The chain carries TRBV2 and TRBJ2-2; a weak D match, TRBD1 (6 bases). The CDR3 totals 15 residues. The germline V and J ends were trimmed by 8 bases and 2 bases, with 15 bases remaining between them. CDR1 and CDR2 from the germline V gene are SNHLY and FYNNEI.

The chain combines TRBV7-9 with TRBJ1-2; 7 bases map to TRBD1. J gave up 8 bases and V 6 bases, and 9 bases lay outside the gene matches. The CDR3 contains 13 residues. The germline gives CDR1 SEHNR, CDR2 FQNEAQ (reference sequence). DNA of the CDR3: TGTGCCAGCAGTTACCAGGGGGTGGGAGGCTACACCTTC. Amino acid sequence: CASSYQGVGGYTF.

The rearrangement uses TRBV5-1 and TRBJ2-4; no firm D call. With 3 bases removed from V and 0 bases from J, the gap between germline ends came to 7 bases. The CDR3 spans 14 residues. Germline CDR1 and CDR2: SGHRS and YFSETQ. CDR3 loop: CASSSGLAKNIQYF. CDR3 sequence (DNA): TGCGCCAGCAGCTCGGGTTTAGCCAAAAACATTCAGTACTTC.

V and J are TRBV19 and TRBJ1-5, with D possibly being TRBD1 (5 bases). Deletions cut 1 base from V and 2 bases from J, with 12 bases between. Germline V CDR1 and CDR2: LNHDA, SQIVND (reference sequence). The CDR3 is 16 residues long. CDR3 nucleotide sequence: TGTGCCAGTAGTATAGTTGTGGGGCAGGGCAATCAGCCCCAGCATTTT. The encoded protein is CASSIVVGQGNQPQHF.

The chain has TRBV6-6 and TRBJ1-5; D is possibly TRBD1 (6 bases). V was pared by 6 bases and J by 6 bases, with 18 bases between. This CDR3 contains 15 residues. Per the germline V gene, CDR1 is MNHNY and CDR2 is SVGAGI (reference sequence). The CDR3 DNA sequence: TGTGCCAGCAGGCTTAAAATGGGGGGCACTCAGCCCCAGCATTTT. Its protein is CASRLKMGGTQPQHF.

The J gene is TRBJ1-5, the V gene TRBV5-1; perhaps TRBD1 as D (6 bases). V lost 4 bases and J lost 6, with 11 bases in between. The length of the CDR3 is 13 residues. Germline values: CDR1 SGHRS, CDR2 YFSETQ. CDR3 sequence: CASSLGTSQPQHF. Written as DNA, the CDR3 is TGCGCCAGCAGCCTAGGGACAAGTCAGCCCCAGCATTTT.

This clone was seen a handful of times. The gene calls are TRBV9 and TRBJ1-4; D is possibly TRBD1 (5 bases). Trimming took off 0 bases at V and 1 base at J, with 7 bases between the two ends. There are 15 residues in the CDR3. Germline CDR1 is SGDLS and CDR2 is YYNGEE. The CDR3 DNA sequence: TGTGCCAGCAGCGTAGAAGGGGTAACTAATGAAAAACTGTTTTTT. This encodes CASSVEGVTNEKLFF.

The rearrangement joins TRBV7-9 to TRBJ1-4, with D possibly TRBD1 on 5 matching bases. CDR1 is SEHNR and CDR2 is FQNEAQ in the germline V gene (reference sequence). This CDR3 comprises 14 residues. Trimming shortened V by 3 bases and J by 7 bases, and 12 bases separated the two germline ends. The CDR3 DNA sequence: TGTGCCAGCAGCTTTGAACGGGGGGGTGAAAAACTGTTTTTT. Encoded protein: CASSFERGGEKLFF.

The CDR3, as DNA: TGTGCTAGTGGTTTGGACTCGGGACAACGATACGAGCAGTACTTC. This gives the protein CASGLDSGQRYEQYF. This chain links TRBV12-5 with TRBJ2-7; TRBD1 might be the D (6 bases). Per germline, CDR1 LGHNT and CDR2 FRNRAP. This CDR3 comprises 15 residues. V lost 1 base and J 4 bases, leaving 14 bases between the germline ends.

The CDR3 nucleotides are TGTGCCAGCAGTCCAGGGGGGCTCGGAAACATTCAGTACTTC. Translation: CASSPGGLGNIQYF. The chain joins TRBV6-5 to TRBJ2-4; tentative D call: TRBD1 (7 bases). Looked up from germline, CDR1 is MNHEY and CDR2 is SVGAGI. This CDR3 contains 14 residues. V gave up 5 bases and J gave up 6 bases, with 14 bases separating them.